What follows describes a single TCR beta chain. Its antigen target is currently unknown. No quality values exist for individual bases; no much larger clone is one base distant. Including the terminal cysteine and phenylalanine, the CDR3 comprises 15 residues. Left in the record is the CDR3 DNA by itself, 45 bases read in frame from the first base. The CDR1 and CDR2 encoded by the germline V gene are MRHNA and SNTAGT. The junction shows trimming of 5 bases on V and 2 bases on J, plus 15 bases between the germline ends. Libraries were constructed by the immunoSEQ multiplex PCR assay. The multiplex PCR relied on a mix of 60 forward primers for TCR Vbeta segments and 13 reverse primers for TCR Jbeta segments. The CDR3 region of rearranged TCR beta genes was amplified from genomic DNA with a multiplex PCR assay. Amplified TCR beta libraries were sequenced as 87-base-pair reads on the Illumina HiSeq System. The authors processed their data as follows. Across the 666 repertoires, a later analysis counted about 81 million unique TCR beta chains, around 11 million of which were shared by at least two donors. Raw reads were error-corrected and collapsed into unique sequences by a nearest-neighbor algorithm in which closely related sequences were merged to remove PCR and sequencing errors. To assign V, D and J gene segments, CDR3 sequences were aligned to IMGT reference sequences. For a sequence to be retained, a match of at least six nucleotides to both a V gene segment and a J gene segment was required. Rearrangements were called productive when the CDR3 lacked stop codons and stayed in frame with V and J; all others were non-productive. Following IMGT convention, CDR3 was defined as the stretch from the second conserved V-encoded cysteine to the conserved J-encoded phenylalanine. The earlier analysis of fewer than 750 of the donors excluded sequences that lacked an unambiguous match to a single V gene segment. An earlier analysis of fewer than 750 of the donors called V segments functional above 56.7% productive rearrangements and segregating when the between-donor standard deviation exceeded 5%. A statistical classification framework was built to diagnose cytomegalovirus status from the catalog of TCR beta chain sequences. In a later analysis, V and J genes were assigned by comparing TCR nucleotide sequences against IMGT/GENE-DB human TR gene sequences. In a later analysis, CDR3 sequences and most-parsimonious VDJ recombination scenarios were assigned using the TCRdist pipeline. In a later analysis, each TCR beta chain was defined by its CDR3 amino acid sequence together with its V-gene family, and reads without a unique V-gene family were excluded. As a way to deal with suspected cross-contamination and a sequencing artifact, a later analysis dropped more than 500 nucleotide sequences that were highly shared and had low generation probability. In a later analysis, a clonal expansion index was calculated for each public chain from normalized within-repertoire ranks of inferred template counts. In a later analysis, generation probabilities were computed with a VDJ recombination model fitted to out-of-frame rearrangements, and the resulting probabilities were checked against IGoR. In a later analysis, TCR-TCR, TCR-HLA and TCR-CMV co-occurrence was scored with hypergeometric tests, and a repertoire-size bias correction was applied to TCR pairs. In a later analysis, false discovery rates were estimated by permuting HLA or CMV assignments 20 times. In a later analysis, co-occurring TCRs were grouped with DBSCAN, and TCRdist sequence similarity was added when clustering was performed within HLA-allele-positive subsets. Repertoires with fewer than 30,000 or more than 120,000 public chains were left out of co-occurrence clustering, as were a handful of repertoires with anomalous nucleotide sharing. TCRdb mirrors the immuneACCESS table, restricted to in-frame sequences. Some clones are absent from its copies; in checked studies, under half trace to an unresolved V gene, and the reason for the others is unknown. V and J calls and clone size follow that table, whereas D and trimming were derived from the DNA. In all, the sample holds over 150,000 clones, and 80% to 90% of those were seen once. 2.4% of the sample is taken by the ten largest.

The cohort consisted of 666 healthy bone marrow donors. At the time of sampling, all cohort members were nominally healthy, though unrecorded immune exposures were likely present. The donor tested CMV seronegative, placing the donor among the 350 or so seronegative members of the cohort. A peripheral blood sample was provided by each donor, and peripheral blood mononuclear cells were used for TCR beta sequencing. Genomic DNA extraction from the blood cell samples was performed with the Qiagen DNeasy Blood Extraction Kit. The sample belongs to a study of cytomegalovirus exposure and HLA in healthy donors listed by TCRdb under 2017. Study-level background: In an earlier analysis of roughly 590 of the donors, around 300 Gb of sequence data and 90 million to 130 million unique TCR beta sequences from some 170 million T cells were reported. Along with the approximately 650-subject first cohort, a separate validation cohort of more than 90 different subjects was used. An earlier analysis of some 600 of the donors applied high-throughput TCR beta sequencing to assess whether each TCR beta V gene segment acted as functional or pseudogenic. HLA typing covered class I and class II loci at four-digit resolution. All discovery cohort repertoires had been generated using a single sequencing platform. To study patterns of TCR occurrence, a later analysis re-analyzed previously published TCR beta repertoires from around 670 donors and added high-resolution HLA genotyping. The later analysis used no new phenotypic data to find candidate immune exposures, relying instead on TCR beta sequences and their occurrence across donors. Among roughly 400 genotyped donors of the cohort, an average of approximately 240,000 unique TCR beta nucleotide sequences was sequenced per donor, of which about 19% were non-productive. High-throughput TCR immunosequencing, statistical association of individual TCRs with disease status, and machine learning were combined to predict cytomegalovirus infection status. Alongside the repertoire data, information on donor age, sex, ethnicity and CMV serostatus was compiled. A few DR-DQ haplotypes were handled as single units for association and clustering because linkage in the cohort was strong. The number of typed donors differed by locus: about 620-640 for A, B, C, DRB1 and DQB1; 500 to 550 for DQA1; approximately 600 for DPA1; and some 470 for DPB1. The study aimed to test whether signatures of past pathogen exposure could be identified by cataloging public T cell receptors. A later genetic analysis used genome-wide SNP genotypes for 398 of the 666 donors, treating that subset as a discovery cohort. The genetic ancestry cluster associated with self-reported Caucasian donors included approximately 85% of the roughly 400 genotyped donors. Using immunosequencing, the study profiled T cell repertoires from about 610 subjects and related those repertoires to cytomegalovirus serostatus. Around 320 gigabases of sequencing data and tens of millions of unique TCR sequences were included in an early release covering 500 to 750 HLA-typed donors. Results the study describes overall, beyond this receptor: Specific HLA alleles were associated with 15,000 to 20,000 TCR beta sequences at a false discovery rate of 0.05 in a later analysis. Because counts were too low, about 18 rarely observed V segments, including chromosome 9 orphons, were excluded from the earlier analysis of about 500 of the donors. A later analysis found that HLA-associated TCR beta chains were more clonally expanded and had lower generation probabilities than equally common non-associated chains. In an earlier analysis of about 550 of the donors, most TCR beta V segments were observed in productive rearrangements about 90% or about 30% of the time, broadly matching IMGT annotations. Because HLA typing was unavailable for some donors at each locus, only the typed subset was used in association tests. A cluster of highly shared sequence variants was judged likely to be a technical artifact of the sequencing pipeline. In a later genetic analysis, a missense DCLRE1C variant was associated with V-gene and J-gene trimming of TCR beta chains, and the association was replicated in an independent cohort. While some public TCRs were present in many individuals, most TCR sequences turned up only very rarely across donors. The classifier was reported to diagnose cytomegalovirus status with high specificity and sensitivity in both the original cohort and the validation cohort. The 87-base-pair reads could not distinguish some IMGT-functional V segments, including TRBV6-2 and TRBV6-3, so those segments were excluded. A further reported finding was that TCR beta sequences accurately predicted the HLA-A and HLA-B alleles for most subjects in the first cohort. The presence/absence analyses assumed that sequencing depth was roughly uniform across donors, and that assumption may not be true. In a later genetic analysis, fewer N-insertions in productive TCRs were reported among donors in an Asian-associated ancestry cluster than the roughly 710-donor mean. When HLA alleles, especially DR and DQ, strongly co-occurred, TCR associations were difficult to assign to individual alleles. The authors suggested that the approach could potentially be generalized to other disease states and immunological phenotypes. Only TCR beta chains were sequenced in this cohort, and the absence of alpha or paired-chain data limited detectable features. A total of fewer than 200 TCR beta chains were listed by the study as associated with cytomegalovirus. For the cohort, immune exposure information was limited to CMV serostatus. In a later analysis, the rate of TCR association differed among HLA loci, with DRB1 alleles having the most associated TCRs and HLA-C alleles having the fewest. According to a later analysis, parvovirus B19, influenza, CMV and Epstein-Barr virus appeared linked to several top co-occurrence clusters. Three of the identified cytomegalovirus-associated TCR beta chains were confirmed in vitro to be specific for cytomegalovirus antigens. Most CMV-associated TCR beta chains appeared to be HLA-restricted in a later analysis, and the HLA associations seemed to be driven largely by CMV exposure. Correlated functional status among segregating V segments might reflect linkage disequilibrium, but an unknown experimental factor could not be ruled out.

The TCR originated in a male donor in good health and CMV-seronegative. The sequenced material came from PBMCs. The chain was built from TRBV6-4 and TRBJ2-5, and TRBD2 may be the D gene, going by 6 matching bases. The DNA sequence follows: TGTGCCAGCAGTAGGGGTAGCGGATCTCAAGAGACCCAGTACTTC. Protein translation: CASSRGSGSQETQYF.